One TCR beta chain is described in this entry. Per germline, CDR1 SGHRS and CDR2 YFSETQ. This CDR3 has 15 residues. Trimming removed 1 base from V and 3 bases from J; junction bases left unmatched: 5. This sample stems from a study of blood T cells in healthy people across ages. PCR was performed a second time for about 7 to 11 cycles using a sample-barcoded 5' primer and a J-beta primer mix. Each CDR3 protein is one row after TCRdb ran MiXCR on the 5' RACE reads. Of about a million distinct CDR3 sequences listed, roughly two fifths were seen once; the top ten hold less than 15%. Input material: blood. The chain links TRBV5-1 to TRBJ1-1; 8 bases line up with TRBD1. This receptor was obtained from a man between 18 and 35 years old in good health. The CDR3 here is CASSLTGGEYTEAFF. The CDR3 DNA follows: TGCGCCAGCAGCTTGACAGGGGGGGAGTACACTGAAGCTTTCTTT.